These 3 T cell receptor beta chains came from one sample sequenced in a study of T cell changes during pregnancy in multiple sclerosis. This table comes from immunoSEQ multiplex PCR, and its TCRdb copy is limited to in-frame clones, with some not included. The sample holds around 60,000 clones, about 90% seen once. Sequencing used CD4+ T cells from peripheral blood mononuclear cells, obtained after pregnancy. The receptor set was obtained from a female donor in good health, enrolled as a control in a pregnancy study.

The rearrangement uses TRBV7-2 and TRBJ2-5; 7 nucleotides line up with TRBD1. The CDR3 consists of 16 residues. Losses at the gene ends were 5 bases for V and 1 base for J; bases not matched to a gene: 10. CDR1 and CDR2 (germline): SGHTA, FQGNSA. CDR3 coding DNA: TGTGCCAGCAGCCGAGTGACAGGGCCATCCCAAGAGACCCAGTACTTC. It encodes CASSRVTGPSQETQYF.

In this sample, this clone turned up once. This sequence joins TRBV15 and TRBJ1-4; D is possibly TRBD1 (5 bases). The CDR3 is made up of 16 amino acids. Germline CDR1 LNHNV, CDR2 YYDKDF (reference sequence). V shed 0 bases and J shed 6 bases, with 14 bases lying between them. The CDR3 is CATSRDVTGLHEKLFF. The CDR3 nucleotides are TGTGCCACCAGCAGAGATGTCACAGGCCTCCATGAAAAACTGTTTTTT.

The chain joins TRBV11-2 to TRBJ2-3, with 7 bases aligning to TRBD2. Germline CDR1 SGHAT, CDR2 FQNNGV. V gave up 5 bases and J gave up 3 bases; unmatched junction bases: 11. There are 16 residues in the CDR3. The CDR3 reads CASSPWGGLATDTQYF. The CDR3 DNA sequence: TGTGCCAGCAGCCCCTGGGGGGGTCTAGCAACAGATACGCAGTATTTT.